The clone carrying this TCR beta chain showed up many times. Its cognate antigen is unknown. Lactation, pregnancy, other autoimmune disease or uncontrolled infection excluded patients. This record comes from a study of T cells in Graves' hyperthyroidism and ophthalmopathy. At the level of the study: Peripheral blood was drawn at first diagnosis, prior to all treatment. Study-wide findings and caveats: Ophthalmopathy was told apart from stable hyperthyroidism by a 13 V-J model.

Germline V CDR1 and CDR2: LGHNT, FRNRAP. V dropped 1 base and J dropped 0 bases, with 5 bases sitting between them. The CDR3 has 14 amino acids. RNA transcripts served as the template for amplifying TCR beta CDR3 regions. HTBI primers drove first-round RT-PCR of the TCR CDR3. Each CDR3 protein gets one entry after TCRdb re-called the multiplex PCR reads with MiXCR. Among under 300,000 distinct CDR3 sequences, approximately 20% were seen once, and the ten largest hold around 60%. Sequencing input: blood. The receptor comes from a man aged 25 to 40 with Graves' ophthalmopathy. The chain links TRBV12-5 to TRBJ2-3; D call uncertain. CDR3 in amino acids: CASGLEPSTDTQYF. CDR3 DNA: TGTGCTAGTGGTTTGGAGCCTAGCACAGATACGCAGTATTTT.